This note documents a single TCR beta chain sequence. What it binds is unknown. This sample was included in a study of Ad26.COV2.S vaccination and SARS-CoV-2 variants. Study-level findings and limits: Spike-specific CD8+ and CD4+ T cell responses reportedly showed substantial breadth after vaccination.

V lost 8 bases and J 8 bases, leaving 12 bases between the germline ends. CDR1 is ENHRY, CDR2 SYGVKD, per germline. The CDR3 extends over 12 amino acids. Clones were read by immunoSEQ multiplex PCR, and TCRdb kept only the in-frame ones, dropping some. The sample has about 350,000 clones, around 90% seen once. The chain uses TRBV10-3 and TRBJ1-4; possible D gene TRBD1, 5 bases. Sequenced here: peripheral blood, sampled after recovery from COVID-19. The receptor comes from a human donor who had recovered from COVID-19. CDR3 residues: CAIGGWGEKLFF. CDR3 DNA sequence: TGTGCCATCGGGGGGTGGGGCGAAAAACTGTTTTTT.